The 6 T cell receptor beta chains reported below all come from one sample, sequenced in a study of CD8+CD57+ T cells in acquired aplastic anemia. Patients chosen for sequencing had CD8+CD57+ cells that had expanded, as shown by flow cytometry. Genomic DNA, the template, was used for profiling of the TCR beta VDJ and CDR3. MiXCR was run by TCRdb on the reads, yielding one entry per CDR3 protein. In the table there are under 250,000 distinct CDR3 sequences, approximately 65% of which are singletons. Material: sorted CD4+, CD8+, or CD8+CD57+ T cells (not recorded which) from PBMCs. These receptors all come from a human donor with aplastic anemia.

The V call is TRBV24-1, the J call TRBJ2-2; the match to TRBD2 covers 8 bases. The CDR3 runs to 17 residues. The germline V gene has CDR1 KGHDR and CDR2 SFDVKD. J gave up 0 bases and V 5 bases, and 7 bases lay outside the gene matches. The CDR3 protein is CATSAWDSGANTGELFF. Here the CDR3 DNA reads TGTGCCACCAGTGCCTGGGATAGCGGGGCGAACACCGGGGAGCTGTTTTTT.

The chain uses TRBV7-2 and TRBJ2-7; TRBD1 matches 7 bases. The germline V gene has CDR1 SGHTA and CDR2 FQGNSA. Unmatched junction bases numbered 11, after V lost 5 bases and J lost 1 base. There are 16 residues in the CDR3. CDR3 sequence: CASSLIAGQDSYEQYF. CDR3 bases: TGTGCCAGCAGCCTAATAGCAGGACAGGATTCCTACGAGCAGTACTTC.

The chain couples TRBV2 to TRBJ1-4; TRBD1 aligns across 8 bases. The CDR3 length is 13 residues. CDR1 and CDR2 (germline): SNHLY, FYNNEI. V was pared by 6 bases and J by 6 bases, with 3 bases of the junction left unmatched. In DNA, the CDR3 is TGTGCCAGCAGGGACAGGGTTGATGAAAAACTGTTTTTT. It codes for CASRDRVDEKLFF.

This clonotype has more than one count but fewer than ten. The chain recombines TRBV25-1 with TRBJ1-3, with D perhaps TRBD1 (5 bases). V was clipped by 1 base and J by 1 base, with 11 bases between them. The CDR3 is 16 residues long. Germline V gene data show CDR1 as MGHDK and CDR2 as SYGVNS. CDR3: CASSEWGGLSGNTIYF. CDR3 coding DNA: TGTGCCAGCAGTGAATGGGGGGGGTTGTCTGGAAACACCATATATTTT.

This clonotype was observed at least ten times. This chain links TRBV15 with TRBJ1-4; the D gene is possibly TRBD1 (5 bases). This CDR3 is 15 amino acids long. V was clipped by 1 base and J by 7 bases, with 13 bases between them. CDR1 and CDR2 from the germline V gene are LNHNV and YYDKDF (reference sequence). The CDR3 is CATSRVRGLGEKLFF. In DNA, the CDR3 is TGTGCCACCAGCAGAGTACGGGGGTTAGGTGAAAAACTGTTTTTT.

This rearrangement joins TRBV20-1 to TRBJ1-3; D is perhaps TRBD1 (5 bases). The CDR3 sequence is 12 residues long. Germline V gene sequence: CDR1 DFQATT, CDR2 SNEGSKA (reference sequence). Trimming removed 5 bases from V and 4 bases from J, with 9 bases in between. The DNA for the CDR3 is TGCAGTGCTCAGGGTGACGGAAACACCATATATTTT. Translation: CSAQGDGNTIYF.